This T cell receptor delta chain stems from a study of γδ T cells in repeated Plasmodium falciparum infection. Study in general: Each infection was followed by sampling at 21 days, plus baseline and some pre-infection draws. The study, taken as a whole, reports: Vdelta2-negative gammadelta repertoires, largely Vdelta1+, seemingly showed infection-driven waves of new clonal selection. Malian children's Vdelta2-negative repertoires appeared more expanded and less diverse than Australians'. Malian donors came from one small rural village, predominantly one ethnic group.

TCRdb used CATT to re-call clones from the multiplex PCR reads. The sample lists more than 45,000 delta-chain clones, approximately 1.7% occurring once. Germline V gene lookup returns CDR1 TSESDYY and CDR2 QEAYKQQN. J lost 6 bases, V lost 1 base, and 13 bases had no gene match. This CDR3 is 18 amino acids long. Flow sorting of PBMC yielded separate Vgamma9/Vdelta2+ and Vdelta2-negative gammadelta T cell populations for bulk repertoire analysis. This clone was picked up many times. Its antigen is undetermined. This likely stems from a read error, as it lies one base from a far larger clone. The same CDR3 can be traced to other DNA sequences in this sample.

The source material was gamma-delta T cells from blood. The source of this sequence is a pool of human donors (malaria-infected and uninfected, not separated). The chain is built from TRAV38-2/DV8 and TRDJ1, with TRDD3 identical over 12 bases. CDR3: CAYRSRYTTTGGYYKLIF. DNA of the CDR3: TGTGCTTATAGGAGCAGGTACACTACTACTGGGGGATACTATAAACTCATCTTT.